The following is a TCR beta chain sequence with its context. Its antigen is unidentified. This CDR3 spans 12 amino acids. Germline values: CDR1 LNHDA, CDR2 SQIVND (reference sequence). V was trimmed by 7 bases and J by 4 bases, leaving 10 bases between them. This sample was taken from a study of CD8+ T cells in alopecia areata. Whole-study findings and limits: Normal skin's resident alphabeta T cells are also sequenced in scalp samples.

As the sequencing template, cDNA was produced by extracting RNA and reverse transcribing it. Profiling relied on immunoSEQ multiplex PCR, and the TCRdb table lists in-frame clones only, not all of them. The table has tens of thousands of clones, about 40% seen once. V gene TRBV19 combines with J gene TRBJ1-2; D gene unclear. The sequence was collected from a human donor with alopecia areata. Material for sequencing was NKG2D-low CD8+ T cells sorted from blood. Written as DNA, the CDR3 is TGTGCCAGTACTATCGGCCTCTATGGCTACACCTTC. Protein sequence: CASTIGLYGYTF.